Below are 19 T cell receptor beta chains sequenced from a single sample in a study of blood T cell repertoires in COVID-19. Sequencing used immunoSEQ multiplex PCR; TCRdb keeps in-frame clones, though not all of them. The sample contains just under 350,000 clones, around 83% of which appear only once. Sequences were obtained from peripheral blood. The source of these receptors is a man aged 25 to 40 with active or convalescent COVID-19.

The genes are TRBV3-1 (or the pseudogene TRBV3-2) and TRBJ2-2, with D tentatively TRBD1 (5 bases). The CDR3 is made up of 14 amino acids. CDR1 is LGHDT and CDR2 is YNNKEL in the germline V gene (reference sequence). Trimming took 0 bases from V and 12 from J, leaving 14 bases between them. The DNA for the CDR3 is TGTGCCAGCAGCCAAGAACTGCAGGGCACGAAGCTGTTTTTT. Its protein product is CASSQELQGTKLFF.

This chain connects TRBV7-9 to TRBJ2-7; 8 bases are a match to TRBD2. This CDR3 spans 15 amino acids. J was trimmed by 6 bases and V by 5 bases; bases with no gene match: 12. Germline V gene data show CDR1 as SEHNR and CDR2 as FQNEAQ (reference sequence). CDR3 protein: CASSPAMSGGAEQYF. Here the CDR3 DNA reads TGTGCCAGCAGCCCGGCTATGAGCGGGGGAGCCGAGCAGTACTTC.

The chain employs TRBV5-1 and TRBJ2-7; tentative D call: TRBD1 (6 bases). Germline CDR1 is SGHRS and CDR2 is YFSETQ. CDR3 size: 15 residues. V lost 4 bases and J 5 bases, leaving 19 bases between the germline ends. The CDR3 here is CASSGGQGMTDEQYF. The CDR3 coding sequence is TGCGCCAGCAGCGGGGGCCAGGGGATGACGGACGAGCAGTACTTC.

This chain connects TRBV30 to TRBJ2-1; 10 positions agree with TRBD2. Trimming cost V 0 bases and J 4 bases; bases outside gene matches: 6. Germline values: CDR1 GTSNPN, CDR2 SVGIG (reference sequence). The CDR3 runs to 16 residues. The CDR3 spells CAWSVQGLASYNEQFF. CDR3 bases: TGTGCCTGGAGTGTACAGGGACTAGCGAGTTACAATGAGCAGTTCTTC. The full variable domain, rest sourced from reference TRBV30 and TRBJ2-1, is SQTIHQWPATLVQPVGSPLSLECTVEGTSNPNLYWYRQAAGRGLQLLFYSVGIGQISSEVPQNLSASRPQDRQFILSSKKLLLSDSGFYLCAWSVQGLASYNEQFFGPGTRLTVL.

J is TRBJ2-1 and V is TRBV5-1; 9 bases fit TRBD1. Trimming cost V 2 bases and J 8 bases; bases outside gene matches: 8. Germline V gives CDR1 SGHRS, CDR2 YFSETQ. This CDR3 contains 15 residues. The CDR3 spells CASSFAPGQGDEQFF. DNA of the CDR3: TGCGCCAGCAGCTTTGCCCCGGGACAGGGCGATGAGCAGTTCTTC.

CDR3 protein: CATSDPGQGAYEQYF. In DNA form, the CDR3 reads TGTGCCACCAGTGACCCGGGACAGGGGGCCTACGAGCAGTACTTC. This sequence joins TRBV24-1 and TRBJ2-7; TRBD1 aligns across 11 bases. Germline V lookup: CDR1 KGHDR, CDR2 SFDVKD. The CDR3 is 15 amino acids. Unmatched junction bases numbered 3, after V lost 4 bases and J lost 2 bases.

This rearrangement joins TRBV3-1 (or the pseudogene TRBV3-2) to TRBJ1-6; 8 bases fit TRBD1. CDR3 size: 15 residues. The J segment lost 8 bases and the V segment lost 3 bases, leaving 6 bases of the junction unmatched. Germline V gives CDR1 LGHDT, CDR2 YNNKEL (reference sequence). The CDR3 nucleotides read TGTGCCAGCAGCCACTTCGGACAGGGCGATTCACCCCTCCACTTT. It is translated as CASSHFGQGDSPLHF.

V and J are TRBV19 and TRBJ1-3; D unclear. CDR1 LNHDA and CDR2 SQIVND come from the germline V gene (reference sequence). The CDR3 is made up of 15 amino acids. V was pared by 5 bases and J by 3 bases, with 14 bases between. In nucleotides, the CDR3 is TGTGCCAGTAGTTTTAGGAGAGAGCTTGGAAACACCATATATTTT. This gives the protein CASSFRRELGNTIYF.

The chain links TRBV27 to TRBJ1-1, with 9 bases aligning to TRBD1. The trim removed 5 bases at V and 1 base at J, leaving 11 bases unmatched. This CDR3 is built from 17 residues. The germline V gene has CDR1 MNHEY and CDR2 SMNVEV (reference sequence). The DNA of the CDR3 is TGTGCCAGCAGTATCGGACAGGGGAGACGGGGGAACACTGAAGCTTTCTTT. Its translation is CASSIGQGRRGNTEAFF.

V gene TRBV7-9 combines with J gene TRBJ1-2, with a tentative D call TRBD1 (6 bases). V lost 1 base, J lost 8 bases, and 11 bases lay in between. The V gene's germline CDR1 is SEHNR and CDR2 FQNEAQ (reference sequence). The CDR3 has 13 residues. CDR3 nucleotide sequence: TGTGCCAGCAGCTTAGGGACAGCGATGGGCTACACCTTC. This codes for CASSLGTAMGYTF.

This clone was counted between two and nine times. The V gene is TRBV6-6, the J gene TRBJ2-7; no firm D call. This CDR3 comprises 12 residues. CDR1 and CDR2 (germline): MNHNY, SVGAGI (reference sequence). Trimming took off 2 bases at V and 4 bases at J, with 6 bases between the two ends. CDR3 in amino acids: CASSYRTYEQYF. The CDR3 bases are TGTGCCAGCAGTTACCGTACATACGAGCAGTACTTC.

This rearrangement joins TRBV30 to TRBJ2-6; 9 bases agree with TRBD1. This CDR3 contains 18 residues. V shed 4 bases, J shed 0 bases, and the junction held 10 bases outside the gene matches. CDR1 is GTSNPN, CDR2 SVGIG, per germline (reference sequence). The CDR3 is CAWTVRDRVLSGANVLTF. In DNA form, the CDR3 reads TGTGCCTGGACCGTCCGGGACAGGGTTCTCTCTGGGGCCAACGTCCTGACTTTC. The full variable domain, its missing parts supplied by reference TRBV30 and TRBJ2-6, is SQTIHQWPATLVQPVGSPLSLECTVEGTSNPNLYWYRQAAGRGLQLLFYSVGIGQISSEVPQNLSASRPQDRQFILSSKKLLLSDSGFYLCAWTVRDRVLSGANVLTFGAGSRLTVL.

This chain connects TRBV6-5 to TRBJ1-2; no reliable D call. Germline values: CDR1 MNHEY, CDR2 SVGAGI. This CDR3 spans 15 amino acids. The V and J ends lost 7 bases and 2 bases respectively, with 17 bases between them. CDR3 nucleotide sequence: TGTGCCAGCACTCCTTCGCGCTCCAGGAACTATGGCTACACCTTC. It specifies CASTPSRSRNYGYTF.

This clone has only a few counts. The CDR3 reads CASRETGTGTGELFF. The CDR3 coding sequence is TGTGCCAGCAGAGAGACCGGGACAGGGACCGGGGAGCTGTTTTTT. The V call is TRBV5-4, the J call TRBJ2-2; 9 positions agree with TRBD1. The CDR3 spans 15 residues. The germline CDR1 and CDR2 sequences are SGHNT and YYREEE (reference sequence). V was pared by 5 bases and J by 5 bases, with 7 bases of the junction left unmatched.

V gene TRBV5-4 combines with J gene TRBJ2-1; TRBD2 matches at 9 bases. Trimming cost V 2 bases and J 7 bases; bases outside gene matches: 7. From germline, CDR1 is SGHNT and CDR2 YYREEE (reference sequence). The CDR3 is 15 amino acids. The CDR3 is CASSLPAGGGNEQFF. The CDR3, as DNA: TGTGCCAGCAGCTTACCAGCGGGAGGAGGGAATGAGCAGTTCTTC.

The V gene is TRBV5-1, the J gene TRBJ2-1; 9 bases line up with TRBD1. Germline V lookup: CDR1 SGHRS, CDR2 YFSETQ. J gave up 4 bases and V 2 bases, and 7 bases lay outside the gene matches. This CDR3 is 16 amino acids long. The CDR3 is CASSFLRDRVYNEQFF. The CDR3 coding sequence is TGCGCCAGCAGCTTTCTCCGGGACAGGGTGTACAATGAGCAGTTCTTC.

This chain connects TRBV5-1 to TRBJ2-5, with 7 bases lining up with TRBD2. The CDR3 length is 14 residues. Germline CDR1 SGHRS, CDR2 YFSETQ. With V trimmed by 0 bases and J by 5 bases, 4 bases remained unmatched. CDR3 region: CASSLVGGSETQYF. For the CDR3, the DNA is TGCGCCAGCAGCTTGGTTGGCGGGAGTGAGACCCAGTACTTC.

This chain links TRBV6-2 or TRBV6-3 with TRBJ1-2, with 8 positions matching TRBD1. The J segment lost 4 bases and the V segment lost 6 bases, leaving 7 bases of the junction unmatched. Germline assignment: CDR1 MNHEY and CDR2 SVGEGT. This CDR3 comprises 14 residues. For the CDR3, the DNA is TGTGCCAGCAGCCGGACAGGGTCTGGCTATGGCTACACCTTC. It encodes CASSRTGSGYGYTF.

The chain has TRBV5-3 and TRBJ1-3; D not resolved. TRBV5-3 is annotated as an ORF whose role is uncertain. The CDR3 is 16 residues long. Trimming shortened V by 1 base and J by 0 bases, and 11 bases separated the two germline ends. The CDR3 loop reads CARSLTDTFSGNTIYF. In nucleotides, the CDR3 is TGTGCCAGAAGCTTGACAGACACCTTCTCTGGAAACACCATATATTTT.